What follows describes a single T cell receptor beta chain. This sample was included in a study of preoperative IRX-2 immunotherapy in early breast cancer. Some clones are missing from TCRdb's copy, which holds only in-frame ones; the method was immunoSEQ multiplex PCR. Counted here are 30,000 or so clones, around 86% occurring once; the ten biggest clones make up around 2.6%. The sample's treatment: preoperative locoregional IRX-2 cytokine immunotherapy. Patients received preoperative, locoregional IRX-2 cytokine immunotherapy in a phase Ib study. The germline CDR1 and CDR2 sequences are SGHDN and FVKESK. The V end was cut by 4 bases, the J end by 4 bases, with 13 bases between. The CDR3 consists of 14 residues.

The TCR was taken from a human donor with breast cancer. The material was lymph node tissue, obtained from a patient treated with IRX-2 immunotherapy. The chain joins TRBV14 to TRBJ1-2, with a weak D call TRBD1 (6 bases). Here the CDR3 DNA reads TGTGCCAGCAGCCCCTACCGGGGGCTCTATGGCTACACCTTC. Its protein is CASSPYRGLYGYTF. Combining the CDR3 with reference TRBV14 and TRBJ1-2 gives the whole variable domain EAGVTQFPSHSVIEKGQTVTLRCDPISGHDNLYWYRRVMGKEIKFLLHFVKESKQDESGMPNNRFLAERTGGTYSTLKVQPAELEDSGVYFCASSPYRGLYGYTFGSGTRLTVV.